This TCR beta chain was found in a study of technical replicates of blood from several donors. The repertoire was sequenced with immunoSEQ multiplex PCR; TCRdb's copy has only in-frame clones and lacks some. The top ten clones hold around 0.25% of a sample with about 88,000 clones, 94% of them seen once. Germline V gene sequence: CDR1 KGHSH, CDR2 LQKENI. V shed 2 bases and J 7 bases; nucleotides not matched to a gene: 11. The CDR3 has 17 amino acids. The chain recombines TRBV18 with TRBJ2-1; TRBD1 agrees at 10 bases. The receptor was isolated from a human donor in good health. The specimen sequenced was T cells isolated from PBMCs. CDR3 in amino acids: CASSPWSSGQGVNEQFF. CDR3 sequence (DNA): TGTGCCAGCTCACCATGGTCGTCTGGACAGGGGGTAAATGAGCAGTTCTTC.